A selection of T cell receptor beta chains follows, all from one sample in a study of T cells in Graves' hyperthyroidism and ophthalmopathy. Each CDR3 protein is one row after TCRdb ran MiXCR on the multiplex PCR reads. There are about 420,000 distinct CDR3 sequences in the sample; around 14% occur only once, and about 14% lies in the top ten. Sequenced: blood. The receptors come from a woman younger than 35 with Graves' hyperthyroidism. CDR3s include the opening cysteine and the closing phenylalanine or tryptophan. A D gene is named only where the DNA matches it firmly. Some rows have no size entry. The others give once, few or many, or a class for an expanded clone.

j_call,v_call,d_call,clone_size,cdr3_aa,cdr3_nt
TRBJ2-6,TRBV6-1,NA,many,CASSERGLISSGANVLTF,TGTGCCAGCAGCGAAAGGGGCCTAATCTCCTCTGGGGCCAACGTCCTGACTTTC
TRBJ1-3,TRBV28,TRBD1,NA,CASSLPGTAGNTIYF,TGTGCCAGCAGTTTACCCGGGACAGCTGGAAACACCATATATTTT
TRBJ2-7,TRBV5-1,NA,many,CASSYTGGSSYEQYF,TGCGCCAGCAGCTATACTGGGGGAAGCTCCTACGAGCAGTACTTC
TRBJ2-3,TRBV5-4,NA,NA,CASSPRLELVTTQYF,TGTGCCAGCAGCCCCCGTCTGGAGCTGGTGACTACGCAGTATTTT
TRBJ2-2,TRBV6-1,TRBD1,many,CASSLGQGISNTGELFF,TGTGCCAGCAGTTTGGGACAGGGGATATCGAACACCGGGGAGCTGTTTTTT
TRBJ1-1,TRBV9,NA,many,CASSGMEGVTEAFF,TGTGCCAGCAGCGGAATGGAGGGGGTCACTGAAGCTTTCTTT
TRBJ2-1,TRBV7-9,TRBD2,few,CASSPAGGPYNEQFF,TGTGCCAGCAGCCCTGCGGGAGGGCCCTACAATGAGCAGTTCTTC
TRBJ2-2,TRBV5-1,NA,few,CASSLTGRNTGELFF,TGCGCCAGCAGCTTAACAGGGAGGAACACCGGGGAGCTGTTTTTT
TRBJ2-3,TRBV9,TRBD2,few,CASSPRTSGSWTDTQYF,TGTGCCAGCAGCCCCCGGACTAGCGGGAGTTGGACAGATACGCAGTATTTT
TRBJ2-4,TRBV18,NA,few,CASSPADRMSIQYF,TGTGCCAGCTCACCAGCCGACAGAATGTCCATTCAGTACTTC
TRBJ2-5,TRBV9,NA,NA,CASSDRDSRGWAQYF,TGTGCCAGCAGTGACAGGGACTCCCGGGGTTGGGCCCAGTACTTC
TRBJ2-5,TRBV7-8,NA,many,CASSLTVYRGRRETQYF,TGTGCCAGCAGCTTAACGGTATATCGGGGCCGGAGGGAGACCCAGTACTTC
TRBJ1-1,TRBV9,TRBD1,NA,CASSVKGQGPTEAFF,TGTGCCAGCAGCGTAAAGGGACAGGGACCCACTGAAGCTTTCTTT
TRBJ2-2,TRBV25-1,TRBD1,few,CASSEWDRDSGELFF,TGTGCCAGCAGTGAATGGGACAGGGATTCGGGGGAGCTGTTTTTT
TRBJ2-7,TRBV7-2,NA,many,CASSGGVGAEQYF,TGTGCCAGCAGCGGCGGTGTGGGGGCCGAGCAGTACTTC
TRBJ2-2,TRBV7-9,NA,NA,CATPQGRGGELFF,TGTGCGACGCCCCAGGGGAGGGGCGGGGAGCTGTTTTTT
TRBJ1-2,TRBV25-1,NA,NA,CASSDPVEVGGYGYTF,TGTGCCAGCAGTGACCCGGTCGAAGTGGGGGGCTATGGCTACACCTTC
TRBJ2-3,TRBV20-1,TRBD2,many,CSASGPAGRTDTQYF,TGCAGTGCTAGTGGCCCAGCGGGGAGAACAGATACGCAGTATTTT
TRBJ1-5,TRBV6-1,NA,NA,CASSSGYNQPQHF,TGTGCCAGCAGTTCAGGGTACAATCAGCCCCAGCATTTT
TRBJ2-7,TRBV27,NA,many,CASSLNQGYEQYF,TGTGCCAGCAGTTTGAATCAGGGTTACGAGCAGTACTTC
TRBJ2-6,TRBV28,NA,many,CASGTGQSSGANVLTF,TGTGCCAGCGGAACAGGCCAGAGCTCTGGGGCCAACGTCCTGACTTTC
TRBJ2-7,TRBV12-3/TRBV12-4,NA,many,CASSPGVRNEQYF,TGTGCCAGCAGTCCGGGGGTGAGGAACGAGCAGTACTTC
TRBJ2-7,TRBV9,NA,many,CARKVKEQYF,TGTGCCAGAAAGGTTAAGGAGCAGTACTTC
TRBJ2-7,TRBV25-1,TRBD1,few,CASRGTGPAYEQYF,TGTGCCAGCAGGGGGACAGGGCCCGCCTACGAGCAGTACTTC
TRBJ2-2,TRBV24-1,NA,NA,CATSTGNTGELFF,TGTGCCACCAGTACAGGGAACACCGGGGAGCTGTTTTTT
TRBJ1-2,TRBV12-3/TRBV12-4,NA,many,CASNSDGPNYGYTF,TGTGCCAGCAATTCGGACGGTCCTAACTATGGCTACACCTTC
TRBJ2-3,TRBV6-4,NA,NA,CASSERDTDTQYF,TGTGCCAGCAGTGAGCGGGACACAGATACGCAGTATTTT
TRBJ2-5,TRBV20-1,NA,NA,CSARLSGQETQYF,TGCAGTGCTAGACTCTCGGGCCAAGAGACCCAGTACTTC
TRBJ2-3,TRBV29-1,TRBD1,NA,CSVGGQGAGDTQYF,TGCAGCGTGGGGGGACAGGGGGCAGGAGATACGCAGTATTTT
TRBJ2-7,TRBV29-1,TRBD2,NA,CSVRQGVAGVYEQYF,TGCAGCGTCCGCCAAGGAGTAGCGGGAGTTTACGAGCAGTACTTC
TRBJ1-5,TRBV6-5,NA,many,CASSYSRVYQPQHF,TGTGCCAGCAGTTACTCGAGGGTCTATCAGCCCCAGCATTTT
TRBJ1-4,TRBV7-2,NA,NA,CASSLFSGSQNEKLFF,TGTGCCAGCAGCTTATTTTCAGGGAGCCAAAATGAAAAACTGTTTTTT
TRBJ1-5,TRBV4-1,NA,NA,CASSQVELSNQPQHF,TGCGCCAGCAGCCAAGTTGAATTGAGCAATCAGCCCCAGCATTTT
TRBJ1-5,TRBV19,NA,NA,CASSVRPTFNQPQHF,TGTGCCAGTAGTGTAAGGCCCACTTTTAATCAGCCCCAGCATTTT
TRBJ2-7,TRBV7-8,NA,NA,CASSFGLSYEQYF,TGTGCCAGCAGCTTCGGACTCTCCTACGAGCAGTACTTC
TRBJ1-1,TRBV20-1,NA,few,CSVPYSGPRRYMNTEAFF,TGCAGTGTTCCGTATTCGGGACCACGAAGGTACATGAACACTGAAGCTTTCTTT
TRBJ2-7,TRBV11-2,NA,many,CASSLAQGEPYEQYF,TGTGCCAGCAGCTTAGCCCAGGGTGAACCCTACGAGCAGTACTTC
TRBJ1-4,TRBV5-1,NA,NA,CASGTLGGGFATNEKLFF,TGCGCCAGCGGCACCCTGGGGGGGGGCTTTGCAACTAATGAAAAACTGTTTTTT
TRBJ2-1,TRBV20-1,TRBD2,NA,CSARRAGAWDEQFF,TGCAGTGCTAGAAGGGCGGGAGCGTGGGATGAGCAGTTCTTC
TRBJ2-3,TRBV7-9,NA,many,CASSPTGGGRTDTQYF,TGTGCCAGCAGCCCTACAGGGGGAGGGCGTACAGATACGCAGTATTTT
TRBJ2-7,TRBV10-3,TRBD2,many,CAISVGSGGPLNRYEQYF,TGTGCCATCAGTGTGGGTAGCGGGGGCCCACTCAACCGTTACGAGCAGTACTTC